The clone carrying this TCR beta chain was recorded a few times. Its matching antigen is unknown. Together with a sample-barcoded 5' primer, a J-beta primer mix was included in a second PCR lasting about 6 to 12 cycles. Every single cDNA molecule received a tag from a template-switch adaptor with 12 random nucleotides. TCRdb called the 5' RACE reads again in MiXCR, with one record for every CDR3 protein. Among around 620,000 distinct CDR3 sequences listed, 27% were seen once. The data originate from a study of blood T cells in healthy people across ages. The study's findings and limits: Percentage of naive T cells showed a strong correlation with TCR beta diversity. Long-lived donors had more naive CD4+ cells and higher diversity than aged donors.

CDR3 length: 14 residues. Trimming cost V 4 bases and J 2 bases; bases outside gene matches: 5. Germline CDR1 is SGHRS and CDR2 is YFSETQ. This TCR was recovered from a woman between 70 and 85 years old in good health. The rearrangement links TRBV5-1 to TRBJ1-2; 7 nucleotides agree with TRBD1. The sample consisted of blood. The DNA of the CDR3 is TGCGCCAGCAGCCGATCACAGGGGAACTATGGCTACACCTTC. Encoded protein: CASSRSQGNYGYTF. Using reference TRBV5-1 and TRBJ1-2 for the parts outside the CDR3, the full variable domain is KAGVTQTPRYLIKTRGQQVTLSCSPISGHRSVSWYQQTPGQGLQFLFEYFSETQRNKGNFPGRFSGRQFSNSRSEMNVSTLELGDSALYLCASSRSQGNYGYTFGSGTRLTVV.